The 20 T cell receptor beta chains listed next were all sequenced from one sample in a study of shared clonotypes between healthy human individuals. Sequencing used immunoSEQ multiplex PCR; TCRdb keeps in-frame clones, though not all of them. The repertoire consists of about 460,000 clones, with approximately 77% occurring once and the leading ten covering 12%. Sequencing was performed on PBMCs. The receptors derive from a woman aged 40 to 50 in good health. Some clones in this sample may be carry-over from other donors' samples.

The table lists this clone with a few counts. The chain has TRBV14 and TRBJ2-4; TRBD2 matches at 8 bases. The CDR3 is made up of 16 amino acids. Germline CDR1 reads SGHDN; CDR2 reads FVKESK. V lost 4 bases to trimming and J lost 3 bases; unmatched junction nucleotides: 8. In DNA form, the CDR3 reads TGTGCCAGCAGCCTCAAGCGGGAGTTCGGCAAAAACATTCAGTACTTC. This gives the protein CASSLKREFGKNIQYF.

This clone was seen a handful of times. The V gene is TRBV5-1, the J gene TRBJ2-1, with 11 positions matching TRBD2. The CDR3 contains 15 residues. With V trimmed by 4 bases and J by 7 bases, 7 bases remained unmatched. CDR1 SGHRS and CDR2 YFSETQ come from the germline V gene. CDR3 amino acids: CASSVVAGGQNEQFF. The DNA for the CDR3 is TGCGCCAGCAGCGTAGTAGCGGGAGGGCAGAATGAGCAGTTCTTC.

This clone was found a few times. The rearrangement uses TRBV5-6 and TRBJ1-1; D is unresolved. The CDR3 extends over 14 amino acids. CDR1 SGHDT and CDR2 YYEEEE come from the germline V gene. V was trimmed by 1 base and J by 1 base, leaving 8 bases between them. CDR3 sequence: CASSLLAGNTEAFF. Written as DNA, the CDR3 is TGTGCCAGCAGCTTGTTAGCGGGGAACACTGAAGCTTTCTTT.

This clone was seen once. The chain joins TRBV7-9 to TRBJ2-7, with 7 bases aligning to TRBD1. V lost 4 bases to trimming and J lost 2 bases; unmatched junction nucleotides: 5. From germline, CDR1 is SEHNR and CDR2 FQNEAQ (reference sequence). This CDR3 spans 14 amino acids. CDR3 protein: CASSYNRGPYEQYF. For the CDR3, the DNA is TGTGCCAGCAGCTACAACAGGGGACCCTACGAGCAGTACTTC.

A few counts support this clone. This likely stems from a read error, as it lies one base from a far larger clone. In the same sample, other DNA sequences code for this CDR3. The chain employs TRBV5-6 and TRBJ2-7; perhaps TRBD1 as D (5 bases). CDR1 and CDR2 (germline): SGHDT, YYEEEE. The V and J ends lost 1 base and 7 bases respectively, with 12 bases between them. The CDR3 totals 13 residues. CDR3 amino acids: CASSLYMAGEQYF. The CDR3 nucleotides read TGTGCCAGCAGCTTGTATATGGCAGGGGAGCAGTACTTC.

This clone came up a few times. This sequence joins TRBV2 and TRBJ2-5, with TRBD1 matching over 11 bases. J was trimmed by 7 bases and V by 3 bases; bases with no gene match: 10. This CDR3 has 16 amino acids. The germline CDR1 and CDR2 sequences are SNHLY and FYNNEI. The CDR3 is CASSEEGRTGGLTQYF. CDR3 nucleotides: TGTGCCAGCAGTGAGGAGGGGAGGACAGGGGGCCTGACCCAGTACTTC.

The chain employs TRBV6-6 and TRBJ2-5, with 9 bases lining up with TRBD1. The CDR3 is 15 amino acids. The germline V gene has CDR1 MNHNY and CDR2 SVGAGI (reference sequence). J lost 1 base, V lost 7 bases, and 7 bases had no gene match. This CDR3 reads CASNTQGAAQETQYF. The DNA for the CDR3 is TGTGCCAGCAATACACAGGGGGCCGCCCAAGAGACCCAGTACTTC.

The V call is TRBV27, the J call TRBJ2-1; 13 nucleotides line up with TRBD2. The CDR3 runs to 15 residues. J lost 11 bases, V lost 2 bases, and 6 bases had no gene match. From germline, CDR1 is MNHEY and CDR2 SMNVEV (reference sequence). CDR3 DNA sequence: TGTGCCAGCAGTTTAAGGACTAGCGGGAGAAGTAAGCAGTTCTTC. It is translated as CASSLRTSGRSKQFF.

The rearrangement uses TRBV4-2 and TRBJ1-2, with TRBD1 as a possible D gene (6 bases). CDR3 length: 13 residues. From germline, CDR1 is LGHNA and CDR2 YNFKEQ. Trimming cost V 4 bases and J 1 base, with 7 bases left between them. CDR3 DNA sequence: TGTGCCAGCAGCCGGGACAATAACTATGGCTACACCTTC. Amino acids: CASSRDNNYGYTF.

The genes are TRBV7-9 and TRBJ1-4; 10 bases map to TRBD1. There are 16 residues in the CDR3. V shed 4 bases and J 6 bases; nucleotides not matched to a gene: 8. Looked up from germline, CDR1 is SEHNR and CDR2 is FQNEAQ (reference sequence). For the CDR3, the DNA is TGTGCCAGCAGCTACCTTGGAGGACAGGGGGATGAAAAACTGTTTTTT. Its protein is CASSYLGGQGDEKLFF.

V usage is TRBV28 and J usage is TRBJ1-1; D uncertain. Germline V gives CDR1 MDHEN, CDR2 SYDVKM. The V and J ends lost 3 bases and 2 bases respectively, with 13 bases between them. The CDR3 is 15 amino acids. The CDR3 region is CASSLRHRANTEAFF. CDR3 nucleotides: TGTGCCAGCAGTTTGCGTCACAGAGCTAACACTGAAGCTTTCTTT.

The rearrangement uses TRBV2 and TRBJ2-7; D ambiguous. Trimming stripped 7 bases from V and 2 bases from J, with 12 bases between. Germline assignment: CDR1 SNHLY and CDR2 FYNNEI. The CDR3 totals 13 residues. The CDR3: CASTLDRTYEQYF. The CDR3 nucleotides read TGTGCCAGCACACTGGACCGTACCTACGAGCAGTACTTC. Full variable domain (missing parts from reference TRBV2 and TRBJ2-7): EPEVTQTPSHQVTQMGQEVILRCVPISNHLYFYWYRQILGQKVEFLVSFYNNEISEKSEIFDDQFSVERPDGSNFTLKIRSTKLEDSAMYFCASTLDRTYEQYFGPGTRLTVT.

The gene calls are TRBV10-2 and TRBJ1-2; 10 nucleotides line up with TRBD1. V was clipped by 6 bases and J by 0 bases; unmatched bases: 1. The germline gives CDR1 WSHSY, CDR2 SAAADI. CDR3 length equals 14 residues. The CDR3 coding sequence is TGCGCCAGCAGGGGACAGGGGCCTAACTATGGCTACACCTTC. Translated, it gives CASRGQGPNYGYTF.

This CDR3 is CASSPSFGSSYNEQFF. The CDR3 nucleotides are TGTGCCAGCAGCCCCTCGTTCGGAAGCTCCTACAATGAGCAGTTCTTC. The chain links TRBV11-2 to TRBJ2-1; D gene uncertain. CDR3 length equals 16 residues. The germline CDR1 and CDR2 sequences are SGHAT and FQNNGV. V was trimmed by 5 bases and J by 0 bases, leaving 14 bases between them.

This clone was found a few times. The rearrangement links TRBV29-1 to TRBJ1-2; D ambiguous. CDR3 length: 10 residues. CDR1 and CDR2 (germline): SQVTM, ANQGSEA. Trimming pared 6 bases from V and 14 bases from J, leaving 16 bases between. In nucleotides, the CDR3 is TGCAGCGTCGATGACGCACGGGGAACCTTC. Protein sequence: CSVDDARGTF.

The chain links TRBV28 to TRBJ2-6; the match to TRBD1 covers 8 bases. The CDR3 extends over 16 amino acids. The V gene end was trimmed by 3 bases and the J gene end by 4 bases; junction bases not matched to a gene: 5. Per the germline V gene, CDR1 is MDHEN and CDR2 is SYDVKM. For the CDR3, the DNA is TGTGCCAGCAGTTTTTACAGGGGGGTCGGGGCCAACGTCCTGACTTTC. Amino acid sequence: CASSFYRGVGANVLTF.

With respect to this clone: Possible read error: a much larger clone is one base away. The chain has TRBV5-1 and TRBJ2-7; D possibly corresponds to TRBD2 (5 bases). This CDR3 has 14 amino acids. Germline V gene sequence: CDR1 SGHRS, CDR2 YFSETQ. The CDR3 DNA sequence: TGCGCCAGCAGCTTGGGAGGGTCGGGCTACGAGCGGTACTTC. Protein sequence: CASSLGGSGYERYF.

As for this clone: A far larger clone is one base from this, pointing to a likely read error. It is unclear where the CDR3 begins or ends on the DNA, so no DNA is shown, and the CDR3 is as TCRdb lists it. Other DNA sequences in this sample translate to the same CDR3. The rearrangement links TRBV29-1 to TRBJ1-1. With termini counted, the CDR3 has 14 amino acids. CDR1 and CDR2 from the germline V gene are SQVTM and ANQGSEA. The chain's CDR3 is CSVALGTAGTEAFF.

The CDR3 is CAWSVLKSGNTIYF. DNA for the CDR3: TGTGCCTGGAGTGTGCTCAAGTCTGGAAACACCATATATTTT. The J gene is TRBJ1-3, the V gene TRBV30; no reliable D call. This CDR3 contains 14 residues. Germline V CDR1 and CDR2: GTSNPN, SVGIG (reference sequence). The germline V and J ends were trimmed by 0 bases and 1 base, with 7 bases remaining between them. Filled out from reference TRBV30 and TRBJ1-3, the complete variable domain reads SQTIHQWPATLVQPVGSPLSLECTVEGTSNPNLYWYRQAAGRGLQLLFYSVGIGQISSEVPQNLSASRPQDRQFILSSKKLLLSDSGFYLCAWSVLKSGNTIYFGEGSWLTVV.

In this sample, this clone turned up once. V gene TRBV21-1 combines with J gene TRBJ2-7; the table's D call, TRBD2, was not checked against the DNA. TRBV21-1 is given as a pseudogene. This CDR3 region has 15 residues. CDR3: CASSKGSGVTYEQYF. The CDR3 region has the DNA TGTGCCAGCAGCAAAGGTAGCGGAGTCACCTACGAGCAGTACTTC.